Below are 20 T cell receptor beta chains sequenced from a single sample in a study of radiotherapy plus CTLA-4 blockade in lung cancer. Repertoires were generated with immunoSEQ multiplex PCR, while TCRdb's copy carries only in-frame clones and drops some. The table has over 45,000 clones, more than 60% seen once. Sequences were derived from peripheral blood, sampled from a patient treated with radiotherapy plus ipilimumab. These receptors all come from a human donor with non-small cell lung cancer who had a complete response to radiotherapy plus ipilimumab.

CDR3 amino acids: CASSVGAAFTDTQYF. DNA for the CDR3: TGTGCCAGCAGCGTAGGAGCGGCCTTCACAGATACGCAGTATTTT. The chain combines TRBV9 with TRBJ2-3; D may be TRBD2 (5 bases). The length of the CDR3 is 15 residues. V lost 0 bases, J lost 2 bases, and 10 bases lay in between. The germline V gene encodes CDR1 SGDLS and CDR2 YYNGEE.

The genes are TRBV29-1 and TRBJ2-1; possibly TRBD2 for D (5 bases). From germline, CDR1 is SQVTM and CDR2 ANQGSEA. CDR3 length equals 11 residues. V was shortened by 7 bases and J by 8 bases, with 12 bases between the two germline ends. CDR3: CSAEDSDEQFF. CDR3 DNA: TGCAGCGCTGAGGACTCGGATGAGCAGTTCTTC.

This rearrangement joins TRBV19 to TRBJ2-4; TRBD1 agrees at 9 bases. Trimming took 4 bases from V and 7 from J; bases not matched to a gene: 8. Germline V gives CDR1 LNHDA, CDR2 SQIVND (reference sequence). This CDR3 region has 15 residues. This chain's CDR3 is CASSTPQGAGNIQYF. The CDR3 bases are TGTGCCAGTAGTACCCCACAGGGGGCGGGGAACATTCAGTACTTC.

The CDR3 loop reads CASSVTGREAFF. CDR3 in DNA: TGTGCCAGCAGCGTGACAGGGCGGGAAGCTTTCTTT. The chain links TRBV5-6 to TRBJ1-1; TRBD1 matches at 7 bases. CDR3 size: 12 residues. CDR1 SGHDT and CDR2 YYEEEE come from the germline V gene. Trimming cost V 4 bases and J 8 bases; bases outside gene matches: 5.

In its sample, this clone ranks as medium-sized. The chain has TRBV6-5 and TRBJ2-5; D not resolved. The V and J ends lost 0 bases and 1 base respectively, with 6 bases between them. CDR3 size: 14 residues. CDR1 is MNHEY, CDR2 SVGAGI, per germline. CDR3 amino acids: CASSYSQIQETQYF. The CDR3 coding sequence is TGTGCCAGCAGTTACTCGCAGATCCAAGAGACCCAGTACTTC.

This clone was seen only once. This sequence joins TRBV7-9 and TRBJ1-1; D is possibly TRBD1 (6 bases). The germline V gene has CDR1 SEHNR and CDR2 FQNEAQ (reference sequence). Trimming shortened V by 3 bases and J by 5 bases, and 16 bases separated the two germline ends. The CDR3 contains 15 residues. The CDR3 bases are TGTGCCAGCAGCTTTAGAAAACAGGGACTAACTGAAGCTTTCTTT. Amino acids: CASSFRKQGLTEAFF.

The chain joins TRBV7-2 to TRBJ2-5, with TRBD2 matching 14 bases. This CDR3 spans 15 amino acids. Germline CDR1 and CDR2: SGHTA and FQGNSA. V trimming: 0 bases; J trimming: 7 bases; junction bases outside the gene matches: 1. CDR3 sequence reads: CASSLAGTSGGTQYF. In DNA form, the CDR3 reads TGTGCCAGCAGCTTAGCGGGGACTAGCGGGGGGACCCAGTACTTC.

V is TRBV5-1 and J is TRBJ2-5, with 13 nucleotides matching TRBD2. After removal of 4 bases from V and 2 bases from J, the junction contained 5 bases not matched to a gene. CDR1 SGHRS and CDR2 YFSETQ come from the germline V gene. This CDR3 is built from 16 residues. CDR3 DNA: TGCGCCAGCAGCCCGGGACTAGCGGGGCGGCAAGAGACCCAGTACTTC. This sequence encodes CASSPGLAGRQETQYF.

The CDR3 spells CAWDSLSGNTIYF. CDR3 DNA: TGTGCCTGGGACAGCCTCTCTGGAAACACCATATATTTT. V usage is TRBV30 and J usage is TRBJ1-3, with D maybe TRBD1 (5 bases). The V end lost 5 bases, the J end lost 0 bases, and 8 bases lay between the germline ends. The CDR3 spans 13 residues. Germline CDR1 is GTSNPN and CDR2 is SVGIG (reference sequence).

The gene calls are TRBV2 and TRBJ1-2; a possible D gene is TRBD1 (5 bases). The CDR3 has 15 residues. Per the germline V gene, CDR1 is SNHLY and CDR2 is FYNNEI. V was clipped by 2 bases and J by 8 bases, with 18 bases between them. The CDR3 sequence: CASSENGAVIGGYTF. CDR3 nucleotides: TGTGCCAGCAGTGAAAATGGGGCGGTTATAGGGGGCTACACCTTC.

This chain links TRBV7-2 with TRBJ2-3; D is undetermined. V lost 2 bases, J lost 6 bases, and 6 bases lay in between. Germline V lookup: CDR1 SGHTA, CDR2 FQGNSA. This CDR3 has 12 residues. DNA for the CDR3: TGTGCCAGCAGCTTAATGCGGGATACGCAGTATTTT. Amino acids: CASSLMRDTQYF.

The J gene is TRBJ1-5, the V gene TRBV19, with D possibly being TRBD1 (5 bases). Germline V CDR1 and CDR2: LNHDA, SQIVND (reference sequence). The length of the CDR3 is 17 residues. The V end lost 2 bases, the J end lost 3 bases, and 17 bases lay between the germline ends. CDR3 nucleotides: TGTGCCAGTAGTATACTACCGGCGGGGCAAAACAATCAGCCCCAGCATTTT. It specifies CASSILPAGQNNQPQHF.

The chain has TRBV29-1 and TRBJ2-2; 11 nucleotides line up with TRBD1. The CDR3 length is 16 residues. CDR1 and CDR2 from the germline V gene are SQVTM and ANQGSEA. V was clipped by 7 bases and J by 6 bases; unmatched bases: 13. The CDR3 loop reads CSAPSPGTGGPGELFF. The CDR3 nucleotides read TGCAGCGCTCCGAGCCCTGGGACAGGGGGGCCCGGGGAGCTGTTTTTT.

This clone was found once. This chain links TRBV7-2 with TRBJ1-5; D is unresolved. The CDR3 has 13 residues. Germline V gene sequence: CDR1 SGHTA, CDR2 FQGNSA. Trimming took off 5 bases at V and 10 bases at J, with 15 bases between the two ends. The CDR3 DNA reads TGTGCCAGCAGCCGGGTCTCCTTTGGTCCCCAGCATTTT. Its protein product is CASSRVSFGPQHF.

This clone was found once. V gene TRBV6-5 combines with J gene TRBJ1-2, with D possibly TRBD1 on 6 matching bases. CDR1 and CDR2 from the germline V gene are MNHEY and SVGAGI. This CDR3 is built from 14 residues. Trimming cost V 6 bases and J 5 bases, with 16 bases left between them. CDR3 sequence: CASSPDTGFYGYTF. CDR3 nucleotides: TGTGCCAGCAGCCCCGATACAGGGTTTTATGGCTACACCTTC.

This sequence joins TRBV7-2 and TRBJ1-2, with D possibly TRBD1 on 6 matching bases. The V gene lost 5 bases and the J gene lost 8 bases, with 21 bases spanning the gap. CDR1 is SGHTA, CDR2 FQGNSA, per germline. The CDR3 has 15 residues. As DNA, the CDR3 is TGTGCCAGCAGCCAAAACAGGGACATTCGGTTGGGCTACACCTTC. It codes for CASSQNRDIRLGYTF.

This chain uses TRBV28 with TRBJ2-7; D may be TRBD2 (6 bases). The germline V gene has CDR1 MDHEN and CDR2 SYDVKM. The CDR3 sequence is 16 residues long. V was shortened by 3 bases and J by 2 bases, with 17 bases between the two germline ends. CDR3 in amino acids: CASSFNRGTLTYEQYV. The CDR3 DNA reads as TGTGCCAGCAGTTTCAACCGCGGGACGTTAACCTACGAGCAGTACGTC.

The chain carries TRBV25-1 and TRBJ1-1; 10 positions agree with TRBD1. CDR3 length: 14 amino acids. Germline V gene lookup returns CDR1 MGHDK and CDR2 SYGVNS. V shed 3 bases, J shed 9 bases, and the junction held 7 bases outside the gene matches. For the CDR3, the DNA is TGTGCCAGCAGTGATCCAGGACAGGGGGGGAAAGCTTTCTTT. Translating gives CASSDPGQGGKAFF.

This rearrangement joins TRBV7-2 to TRBJ2-7; TRBD1 agrees at 10 bases. Germline CDR1 reads SGHTA; CDR2 reads FQGNSA. The CDR3 loop spans 14 amino acids. V shed 8 bases, J shed 2 bases, and the junction held 6 bases outside the gene matches. DNA for the CDR3: TGTGCCAGCCTCCGGACAGGGGGTACCTACGAGCAGTACTTC. Its translation is CASLRTGGTYEQYF.

The chain recombines TRBV14 with TRBJ1-5; no reliable D call. The CDR3 has 13 amino acids. The germline V gene has CDR1 SGHDN and CDR2 FVKESK. Trimming stripped 0 bases from V and 10 bases from J, with 10 bases between. The CDR3 sequence: CASSQEFGLPQHF. CDR3 in DNA: TGTGCCAGCAGCCAAGAATTCGGTCTCCCCCAGCATTTT.